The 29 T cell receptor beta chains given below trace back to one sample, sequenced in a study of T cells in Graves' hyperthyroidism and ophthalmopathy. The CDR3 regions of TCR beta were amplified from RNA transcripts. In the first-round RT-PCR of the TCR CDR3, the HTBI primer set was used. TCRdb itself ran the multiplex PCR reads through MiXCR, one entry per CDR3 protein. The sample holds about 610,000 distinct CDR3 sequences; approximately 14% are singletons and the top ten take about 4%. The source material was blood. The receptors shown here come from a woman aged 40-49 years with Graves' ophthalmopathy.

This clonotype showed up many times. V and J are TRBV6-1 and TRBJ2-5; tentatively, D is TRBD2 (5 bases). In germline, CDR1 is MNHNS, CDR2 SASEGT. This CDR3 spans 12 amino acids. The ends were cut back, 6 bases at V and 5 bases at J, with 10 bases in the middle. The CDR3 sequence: CASSETRETQYF. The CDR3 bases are TGTGCCAGCAGCGAAACTAGGGAGACCCAGTACTTC.

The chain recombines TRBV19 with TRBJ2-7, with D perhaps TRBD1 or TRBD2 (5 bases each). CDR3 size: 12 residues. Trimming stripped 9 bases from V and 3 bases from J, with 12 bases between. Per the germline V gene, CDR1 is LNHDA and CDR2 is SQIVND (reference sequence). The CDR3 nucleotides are TGTGCCAGCCGGGACCACCTCTACGAGCAGTACTTC. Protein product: CASRDHLYEQYF.

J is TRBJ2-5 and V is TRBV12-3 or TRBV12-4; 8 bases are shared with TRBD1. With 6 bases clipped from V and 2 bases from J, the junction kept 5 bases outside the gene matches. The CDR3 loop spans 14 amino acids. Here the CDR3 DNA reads TGTGCCAGCAGACCCCGGACAGGGCAAGAGACCCAGTACTTC. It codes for CASRPRTGQETQYF.

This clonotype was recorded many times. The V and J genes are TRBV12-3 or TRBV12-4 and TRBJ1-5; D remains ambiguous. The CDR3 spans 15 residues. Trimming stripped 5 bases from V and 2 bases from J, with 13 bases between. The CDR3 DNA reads TGTGCCAGCAGTAGGGATTGGGGAGGCAATCAGCCCCAGCATTTT. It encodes CASSRDWGGNQPQHF.

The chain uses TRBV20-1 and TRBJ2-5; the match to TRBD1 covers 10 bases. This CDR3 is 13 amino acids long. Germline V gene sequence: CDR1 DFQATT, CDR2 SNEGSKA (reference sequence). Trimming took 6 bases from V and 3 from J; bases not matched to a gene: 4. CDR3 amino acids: CSATGTGEETQYF. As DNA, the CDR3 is TGCAGTGCAACCGGGACAGGGGAAGAGACCCAGTACTTC.

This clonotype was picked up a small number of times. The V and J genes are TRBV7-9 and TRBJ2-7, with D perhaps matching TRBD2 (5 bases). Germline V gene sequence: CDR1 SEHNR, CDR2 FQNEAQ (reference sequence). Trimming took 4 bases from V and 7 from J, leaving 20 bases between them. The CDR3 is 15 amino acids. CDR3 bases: TGTGCCAGCAGCTCCACCCTTATGGAAAGACTAGAGCAGTACTTC. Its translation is CASSSTLMERLEQYF.

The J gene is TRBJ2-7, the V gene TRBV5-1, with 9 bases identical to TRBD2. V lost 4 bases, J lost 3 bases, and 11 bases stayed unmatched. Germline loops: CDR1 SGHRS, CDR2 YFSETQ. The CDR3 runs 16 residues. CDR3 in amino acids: CASSQLGSGSYYEQYF. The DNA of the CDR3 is TGCGCCAGCAGCCAGTTGGGTAGCGGGAGCTACTACGAGCAGTACTTC. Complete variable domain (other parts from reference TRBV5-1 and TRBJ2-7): KAGVTQTPRYLIKTRGQQVTLSCSPISGHRSVSWYQQTPGQGLQFLFEYFSETQRNKGNFPGRFSGRQFSNSRSEMNVSTLELGDSALYLCASSQLGSGSYYEQYFGPGTRLTVT.

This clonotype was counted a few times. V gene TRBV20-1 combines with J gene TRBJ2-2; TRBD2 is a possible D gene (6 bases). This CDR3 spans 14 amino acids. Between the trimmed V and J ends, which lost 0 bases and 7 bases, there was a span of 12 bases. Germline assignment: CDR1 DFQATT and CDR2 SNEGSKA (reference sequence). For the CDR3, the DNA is TGCAGTGCTAGAGATTTAGCGGTTGGCGGGGAGCTGTTTTTT. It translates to CSARDLAVGGELFF.

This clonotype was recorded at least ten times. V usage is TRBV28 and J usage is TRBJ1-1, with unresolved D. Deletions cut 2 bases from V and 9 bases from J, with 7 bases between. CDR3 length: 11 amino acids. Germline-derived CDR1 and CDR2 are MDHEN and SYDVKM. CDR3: CASSLKTKAFF. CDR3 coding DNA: TGTGCCAGCAGTTTAAAGACAAAAGCTTTCTTT.

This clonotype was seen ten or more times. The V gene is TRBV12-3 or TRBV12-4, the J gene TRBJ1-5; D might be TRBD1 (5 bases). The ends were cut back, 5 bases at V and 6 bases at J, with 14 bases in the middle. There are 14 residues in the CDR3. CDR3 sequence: CASSPREPSQPQHF. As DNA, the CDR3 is TGTGCCAGCAGTCCCAGGGAGCCCAGTCAGCCCCAGCATTTT.

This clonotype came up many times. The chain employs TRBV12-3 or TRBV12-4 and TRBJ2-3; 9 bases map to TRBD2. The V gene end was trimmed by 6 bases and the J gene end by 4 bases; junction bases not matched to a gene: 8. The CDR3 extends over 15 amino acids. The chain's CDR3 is CASSPTSGSADTQYF. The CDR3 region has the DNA TGTGCCAGCAGCCCGACTAGCGGTTCAGCAGATACGCAGTATTTT.

CDR3 region: CASSEYRTGGSGANVLTF. CDR3 DNA sequence: TGTGCCAGCAGTGAATATCGGACAGGGGGCTCTGGGGCCAACGTCCTGACTTTC. The rearrangement uses TRBV25-1 and TRBJ2-6; 10 bases map to TRBD1. Trimming cost V 0 bases and J 0 bases; bases outside gene matches: 2. The germline CDR1 and CDR2 sequences are MGHDK and SYGVNS. This CDR3 is 18 amino acids long.

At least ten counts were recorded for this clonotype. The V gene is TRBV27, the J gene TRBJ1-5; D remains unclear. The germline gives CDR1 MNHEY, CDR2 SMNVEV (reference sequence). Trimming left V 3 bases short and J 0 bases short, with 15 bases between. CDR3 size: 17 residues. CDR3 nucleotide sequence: TGTGCCAGCAGTTTGACGCCGTCGTCGATTAGCAATCAGCCCCAGCATTTT. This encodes CASSLTPSSISNQPQHF.

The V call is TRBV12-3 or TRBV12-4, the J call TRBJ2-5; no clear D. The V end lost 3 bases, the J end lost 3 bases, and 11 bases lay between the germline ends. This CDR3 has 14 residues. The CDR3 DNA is TGTGCCAGCAGTTTTCGAGCAGTAGAAGAGACCCAGTACTTC. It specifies CASSFRAVEETQYF.

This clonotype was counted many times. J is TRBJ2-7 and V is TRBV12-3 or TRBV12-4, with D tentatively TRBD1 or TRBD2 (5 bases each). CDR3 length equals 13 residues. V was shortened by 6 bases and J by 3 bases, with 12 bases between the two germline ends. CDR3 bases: TGTGCCAGCAGCCGAGGGACCGTCTACGAGCAGTACTTC. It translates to CASSRGTVYEQYF.

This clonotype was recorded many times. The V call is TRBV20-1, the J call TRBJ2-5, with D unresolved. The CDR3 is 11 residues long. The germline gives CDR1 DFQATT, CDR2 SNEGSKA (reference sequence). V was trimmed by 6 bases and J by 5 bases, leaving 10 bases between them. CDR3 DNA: TGCAGTGCCCAAGTAGGCGAGACCCAGTACTTC. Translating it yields CSAQVGETQYF.

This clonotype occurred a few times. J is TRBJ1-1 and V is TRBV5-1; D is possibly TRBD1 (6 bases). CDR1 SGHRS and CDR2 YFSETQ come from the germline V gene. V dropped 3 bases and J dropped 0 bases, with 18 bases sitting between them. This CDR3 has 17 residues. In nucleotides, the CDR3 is TGCGCCAGCAGCTCGACGGGGGGGCGGTTACTGAACACTGAAGCTTTCTTT. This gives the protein CASSSTGGRLLNTEAFF.

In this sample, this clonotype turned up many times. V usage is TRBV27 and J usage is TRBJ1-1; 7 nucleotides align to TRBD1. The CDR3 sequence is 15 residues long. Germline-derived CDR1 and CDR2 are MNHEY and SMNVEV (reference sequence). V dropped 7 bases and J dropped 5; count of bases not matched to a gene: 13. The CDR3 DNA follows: TGTGCCAGCATCCTCCTGAGGGGGCGAGGGACTGAAGCTTTCTTT. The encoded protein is CASILLRGRGTEAFF.

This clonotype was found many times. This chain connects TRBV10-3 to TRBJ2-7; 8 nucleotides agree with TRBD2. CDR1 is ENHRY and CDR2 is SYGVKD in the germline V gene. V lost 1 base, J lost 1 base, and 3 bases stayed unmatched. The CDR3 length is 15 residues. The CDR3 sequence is CAISELTSGSYEQYF. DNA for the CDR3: TGTGCCATCAGTGAGTTAACTAGCGGTTCCTACGAGCAGTACTTC.

DNA of the CDR3: TGTGCCAGTAGAGACTTTCTTCGGGATACGCAGTATTTT. Its translation: CASRDFLRDTQYF. The chain recombines TRBV19 with TRBJ2-3; no reliable D call. The V end was cut by 6 bases, the J end by 6 bases, with 13 bases between. The germline V gene encodes CDR1 LNHDA and CDR2 SQIVND (reference sequence). CDR3 size: 13 residues. Complete variable domain (other parts from reference TRBV19 and TRBJ2-3): DGGITQSPKYLFRKEGQNVTLSCEQNLNHDAMYWYRQDPGQGLRLIYYSQIVNDFQKGDIAEGYSVSREKKESFPLTVTSAQKNPTAFYLCASRDFLRDTQYFGPGTRLTVL.

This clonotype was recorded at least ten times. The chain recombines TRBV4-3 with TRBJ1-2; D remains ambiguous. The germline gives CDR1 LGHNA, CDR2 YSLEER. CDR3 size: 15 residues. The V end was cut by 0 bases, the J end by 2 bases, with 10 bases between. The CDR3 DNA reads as TGCGCCAGCAGCCAAGATTGGCAGGCGAACTATGGCTACACCTTC. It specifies CASSQDWQANYGYTF.

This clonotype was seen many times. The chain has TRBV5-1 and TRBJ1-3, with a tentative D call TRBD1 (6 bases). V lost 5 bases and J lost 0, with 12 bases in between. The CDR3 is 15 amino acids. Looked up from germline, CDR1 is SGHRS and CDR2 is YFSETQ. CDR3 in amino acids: CASSTTGYSGNTIYF. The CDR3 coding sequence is TGCGCCAGCAGTACGACAGGTTACTCTGGAAACACCATATATTTT.

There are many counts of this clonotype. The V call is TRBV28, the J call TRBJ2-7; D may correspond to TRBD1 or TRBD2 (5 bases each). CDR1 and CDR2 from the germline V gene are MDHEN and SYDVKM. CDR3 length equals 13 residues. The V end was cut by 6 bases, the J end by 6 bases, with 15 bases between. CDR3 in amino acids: CASSRDGPREQYF. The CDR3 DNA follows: TGTGCCAGCAGCCGGGACGGGCCCCGCGAGCAGTACTTC.

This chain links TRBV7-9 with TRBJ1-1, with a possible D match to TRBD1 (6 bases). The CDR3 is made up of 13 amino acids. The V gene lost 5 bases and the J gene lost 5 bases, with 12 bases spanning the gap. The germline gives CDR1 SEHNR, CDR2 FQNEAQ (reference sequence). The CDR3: CASSEFQGTEAFF. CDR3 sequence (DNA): TGTGCCAGCAGCGAGTTTCAGGGGACTGAAGCTTTCTTT.

CDR3 sequence (DNA): TGTGCCATCAGTGAGTCATCAATCGGGGGTCAGCCCCAGCATTTT. Its translation: CAISESSIGGQPQHF. This sequence joins TRBV10-3 and TRBJ1-5; tentative D call: TRBD1 (5 bases). Trimming removed 0 bases at V and 6 bases at J, with 12 bases between. Germline loops: CDR1 ENHRY, CDR2 SYGVKD. This CDR3 spans 15 amino acids.

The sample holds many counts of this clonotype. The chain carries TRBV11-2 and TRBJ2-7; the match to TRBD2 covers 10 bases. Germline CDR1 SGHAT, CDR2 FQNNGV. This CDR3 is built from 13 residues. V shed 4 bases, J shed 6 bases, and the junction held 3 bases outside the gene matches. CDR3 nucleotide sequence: TGTGCCAGCAGCTATCTAGCGGGAGTCGAGCAGTACTTC. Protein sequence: CASSYLAGVEQYF. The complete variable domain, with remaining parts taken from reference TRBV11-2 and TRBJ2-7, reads EAGVAQSPRYKIIEKRQSVAFWCNPISGHATLYWYQQILGQGPKLLIQFQNNGVVDDSQLPKDRFSAERLKGVDSTLKIQPAKLEDSAVYLCASSYLAGVEQYFGPGTRLTVT.

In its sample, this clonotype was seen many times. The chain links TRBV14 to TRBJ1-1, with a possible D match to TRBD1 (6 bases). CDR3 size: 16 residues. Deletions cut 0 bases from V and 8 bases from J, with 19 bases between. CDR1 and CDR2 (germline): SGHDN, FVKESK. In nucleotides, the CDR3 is TGTGCCAGCAGCCAAGATCTAGGTGGGACATACATAGAAGCTTTCTTT. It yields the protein CASSQDLGGTYIEAFF.

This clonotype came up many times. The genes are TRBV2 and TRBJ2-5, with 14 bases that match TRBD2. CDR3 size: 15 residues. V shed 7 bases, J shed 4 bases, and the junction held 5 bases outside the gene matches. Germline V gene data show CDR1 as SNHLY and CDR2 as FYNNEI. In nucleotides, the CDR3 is TGTGCCAGCAAGGGGACTAGCGGGAGCGGAGAGACCCAGTACTTC. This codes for CASKGTSGSGETQYF.

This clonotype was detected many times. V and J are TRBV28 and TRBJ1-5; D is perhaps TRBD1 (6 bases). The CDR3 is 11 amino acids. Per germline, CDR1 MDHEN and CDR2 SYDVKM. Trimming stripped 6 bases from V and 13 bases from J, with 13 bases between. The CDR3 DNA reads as TGTGCCAGCAGGGACAGTGAGTGGCAGCATTTT. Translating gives CASRDSEWQHF. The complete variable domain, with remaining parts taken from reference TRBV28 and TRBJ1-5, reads DVKVTQSSRYLVKRTGEKVFLECVQDMDHENMFWYRQDPGLGLRLIYFSYDVKMKEKGDIPEGYSVSREKKERFSLILESASTNQTSMYLCASRDSEWQHFGDGTRLSIL.